Listed below are T cell receptor beta chains from one sample, sequenced in a study of blood T cell repertoires in COVID-19. Assay used: immunoSEQ multiplex PCR; TCRdb lists only in-frame clones, some missing. The data show approximately 240,000 clones, with 80% to 85% seen just once and less than 2.5% held by the top ten. Sequenced material: peripheral blood. The receptors come from a woman aged 60-70 years with acute or convalescent COVID-19. Both conserved end residues are part of each CDR3. The D gene is left open where the match is weak. Clone size appears in some rows only: once, few, many, or a class for an expanded clone.

clone_size d_call j_call v_call cdr3_aa cdr3_nt
. . TRBJ2-3 TRBV25-1 CASSARFPDTQYF TGTGCCAGCAGTGCCCGGTTTCCAGATACGCAGTATTTT
. . TRBJ1-2 TRBV3-1/TRBV3-2 CASSRTQGYAGYTF TGTGCCAGCAGCCGCACTCAGGGGTATGCTGGCTACACCTTC
. TRBD1 TRBJ2-5 TRBV10-3 CAISDPDRGYQETQYF TGTGCCATCAGTGATCCGGACAGGGGTTACCAAGAGACCCAGTACTTC
. TRBD2 TRBJ2-7 TRBV4-2 CASSQDRGLAGSEQYF TGTGCCAGCAGCCAGGACCGAGGACTAGCGGGGAGCGAGCAGTACTTC
. TRBD1 TRBJ1-3 TRBV6-5 CASRTGFAAGNTIYF TGTGCCAGCAGGACAGGGTTCGCGGCTGGAAACACCATATATTTT
. . TRBJ2-2 TRBV19 CASMRGDLFGGELFF TGTGCCAGTATGAGAGGCGATTTGTTTGGCGGGGAGCTGTTTTTT
. . TRBJ1-2 TRBV5-1 CASSLARAGDNGYTF TGCGCCAGCAGCTTGGCCAGGGCGGGAGATAATGGCTACACCTTC
. . TRBJ1-6 TRBV3-1/TRBV3-2 CASSQAEGPNLWTNSPLHF TGTGCCAGCAGCCAAGCGGAGGGCCCAAACCTGTGGACTAATTCACCCCTCCACTTT
. . TRBJ1-3 TRBV7-2 CASSWAAGATGNTIYF TGTGCCAGCAGCTGGGCGGCAGGGGCTACCGGAAACACCATATATTTT
. . TRBJ2-7 TRBV27 CASSLYRLSSYEQYF TGTGCCAGCAGTTTATATCGCCTGAGCTCCTACGAGCAGTACTTC
. . TRBJ1-1 TRBV7-2 CASSGQWNTEAFF TGTGCCAGCAGCGGACAGTGGAACACTGAAGCTTTCTTT
. TRBD1 TRBJ1-2 TRBV30 CAWQGVSGYTF TGTGCCTGGCAGGGGGTCTCTGGCTACACCTTC
few . TRBJ2-1 TRBV5-1 CASSRDTYNEQFF TGCGCCAGCAGCCGGGATACCTACAATGAGCAGTTCTTC
. . TRBJ2-7 TRBV11-1 CASSPRVSYEQYF TGTGCCAGCAGCCCCAGGGTTTCCTACGAGCAGTACTTC
. . TRBJ1-2 TRBV6-5 CASSYSSLGSGYTF TGTGCCAGCAGTTACTCGAGTTTGGGGAGCGGCTACACCTTC
once TRBD2 TRBJ2-3 TRBV5-1 CASSGWGIPGLAGGKFTDTQYF TGCGCCAGCAGCGGATGGGGCATCCCGGGACTAGCGGGGGGGAAGTTCACAGATACGCAGTATTTT
. . TRBJ2-4 TRBV6-5 CASSYVRSGFQYF TGTGCCAGCAGTTATGTTCGCTCAGGGTTTCAGTACTTC
. . TRBJ1-5 TRBV28 CASSLTGEPQHF TGTGCCAGCAGTTTGACCGGGGAGCCCCAGCATTTT
. TRBD1 TRBJ1-1 TRBV6-5 CASKPQGVSGDFF TGTGCCAGCAAACCACAGGGGGTGTCGGGAGATTTCTTT
. TRBD1 TRBJ1-1 TRBV3-1/TRBV3-2 CASTRTGMNTEAFF TGTGCCAGCACCCGGACAGGGATGAACACTGAAGCTTTCTTT
few TRBD2 TRBJ2-7 TRBV3-1/TRBV3-2 CASSRGGSYEQYF TGTGCCAGCAGCCGGGGGGGCTCCTACGAGCAGTACTTC
. . TRBJ1-5 TRBV27 CASSPSGSSNQPQHF TGTGCCAGCAGCCCCTCGGGGAGTAGCAATCAGCCCCAGCATTTT
. . TRBJ1-3 TRBV28 CASSRIGGAGGNTIYF TGTGCCAGCAGCCGTATCGGGGGTGCCGGCGGAAACACCATATATTTT
. . TRBJ2-5 TRBV3-1/TRBV3-2 CASSRGQIPQETQYF TGTGCCAGCAGCCGAGGACAAATCCCACAAGAGACCCAGTACTTC
. . TRBJ1-6 TRBV7-9 CASSFLQFNSPLHF TGTGCCAGCAGCTTTCTCCAGTTTAATTCACCCCTCCACTTT